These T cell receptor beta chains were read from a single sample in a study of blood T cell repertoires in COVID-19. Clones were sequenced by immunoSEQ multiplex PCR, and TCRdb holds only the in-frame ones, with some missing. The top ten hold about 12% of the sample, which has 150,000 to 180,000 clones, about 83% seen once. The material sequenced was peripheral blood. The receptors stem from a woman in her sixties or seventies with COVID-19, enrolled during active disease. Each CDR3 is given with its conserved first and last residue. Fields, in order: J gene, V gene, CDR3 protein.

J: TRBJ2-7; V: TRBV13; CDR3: CASSLSGLGGGTYEQYF
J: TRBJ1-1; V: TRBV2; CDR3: CASRQDRGMNTEAFF
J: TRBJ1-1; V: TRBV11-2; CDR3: CASSLGGGNTEAFF
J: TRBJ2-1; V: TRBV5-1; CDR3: CASTGGSGSDNEQFF
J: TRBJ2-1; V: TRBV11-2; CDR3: CASSLTIHEQFF
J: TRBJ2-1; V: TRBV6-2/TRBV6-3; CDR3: CASSSPTGENFNEQFF
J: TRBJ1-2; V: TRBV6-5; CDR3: CATDKSFYGYTF
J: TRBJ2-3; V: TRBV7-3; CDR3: CASSERGGRDTQYF
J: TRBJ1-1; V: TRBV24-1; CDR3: CATKAGVYTEAFF
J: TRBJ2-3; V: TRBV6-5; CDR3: CASRPVDRLTDTQYF
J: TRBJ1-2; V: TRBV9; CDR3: CASSVARESYGYTF
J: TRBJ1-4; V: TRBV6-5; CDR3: CASRTNRAPNEKLFF
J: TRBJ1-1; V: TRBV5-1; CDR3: CASSLTVEGRTEAFF
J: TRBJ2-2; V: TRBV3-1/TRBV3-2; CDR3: CASSQGGAGANTGELFF
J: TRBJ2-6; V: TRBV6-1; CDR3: CASSGPGGTASSGANVLTF
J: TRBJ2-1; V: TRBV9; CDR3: CASSEEGTGVNEQFF
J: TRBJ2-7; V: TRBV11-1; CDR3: CASSRGGSYEQYF
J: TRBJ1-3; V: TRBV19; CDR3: CASSTPLRGNGNTIYF
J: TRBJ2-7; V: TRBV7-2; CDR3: CASSLVREWEISNEQYF
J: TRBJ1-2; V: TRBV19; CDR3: CASSMDRGRPGYTF
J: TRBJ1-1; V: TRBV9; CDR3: CASSVGRVDTEAFF
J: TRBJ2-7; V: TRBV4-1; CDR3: CASSQALDRGTYEQYF
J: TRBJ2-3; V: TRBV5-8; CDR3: CASSAGQELGDTQYF
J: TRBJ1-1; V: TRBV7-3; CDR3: CASSLGGGLNTEAFF